This is a list of T cell receptor beta chains from one sample in a study of human T cells and chemical hapten exposure. TCRdb recomputed calls from the RACE reads with MiXCR, one row per CDR3 protein. The sample carries 350,000 to 400,000 distinct CDR3 sequences, about 5.1% recorded once. This material consisted of whole blood, taken in connection with sensitization to the hapten diphenylcyclopropenone (DPC). Every receptor here comes from a woman in her forties or fifties with alopecia areata. Some clones in this sample may be carry-over from other donors' samples. Each CDR3 is given with its conserved first and last residue. The order of the fields is V gene, clone size, CDR3 length, D gene, J gene, CDR3 DNA, CDR3 protein. The D gene is left open where the match is weak. Clone size is given for some rows only: seen once, a few or many times, or a class if the clone is expanded.

TRBV5-1	.	16	TRBD1	TRBJ1-1	TGCGCCAGCAGCGTGGTTGGGACAGGGTTGAACACTGAAGCTTTCTTT	CASSVVGTGLNTEAFF
TRBV29-1	few	16	.	TRBJ2-1	TGCAGCGTTGAAGACCCCCGGCAGGGGTTCTACAATGAGCAGTTCTTC	CSVEDPRQGFYNEQFF
TRBV6-1	few	15	TRBD1	TRBJ1-1	TGTGCCAGCAGTGAAAAGACAGGGGGCTACACTGAAGCTTTCTTT	CASSEKTGGYTEAFF
TRBV5-1	many	16	.	TRBJ1-6	TGCGCCAGCAGCTCCATGACAGCCACCGCAACCTCACCCCTCCACTTT	CASSSMTATATSPLHF
TRBV2	few	13	.	TRBJ2-7	TGTGCCAGCAGTGAAGACTCCACCTACGAGCAGTACTTC	CASSEDSTYEQYF
TRBV11-2	many	15	.	TRBJ2-1	TGTGCCAGCAGCCGGCCCGGGTCTTCCTACAATGAGCAGTTCTTC	CASSRPGSSYNEQFF
TRBV29-1	many	16	TRBD2	TRBJ2-4	TGCAGCGTCTGCTTCATAGCGGGGGTAGCCAAAAACATTCAGTACTTC	CSVCFIAGVAKNIQYF
TRBV7-3	.	15	TRBD1	TRBJ1-2	TGTGCCAGCAGCCCAGGGACAGGCCTCCCTGGTGGCTACACCTTC	CASSPGTGLPGGYTF
TRBV6-6	many	16	.	TRBJ2-7	TGTGCCAGCAGCCACCGGGTAGGCCTGACCTCCTACGAGCAGTACTTC	CASSHRVGLTSYEQYF
TRBV6-2/TRBV6-3	many	14	.	TRBJ2-2	TGTGCCAGCCACCCCCGGGGGTTGGCCGGGGAGCTGTTTTTT	CASHPRGLAGELFF
TRBV5-1	many	15	.	TRBJ2-3	TGCGCCAGCAGCTTAGGGGCCGATAGCACAGATACGCAGTATTTT	CASSLGADSTDTQYF
TRBV6-1	many	11	.	TRBJ1-5	TGTGCCAGCAGGACGGATCAGCCCCAGCATTTT	CASRTDQPQHF
TRBV12-3/TRBV12-4	many	14	.	TRBJ2-1	TGTGCCAGCAGTTTACTAGCCGGGACGAATGAGCAGTTCTTC	CASSLLAGTNEQFF
TRBV12-3/TRBV12-4	few	16	TRBD1	TRBJ1-1	TGTGCCAGCAGTTTAGGGGCAGGGGGTGTGAACACTGAAGCTTTCTTT	CASSLGAGGVNTEAFF
TRBV5-1	.	15	.	TRBJ1-4	TGCGCCAGCAGCTTGTCCGGGACCAGTAATGAAAAACTGTTTTTT	CASSLSGTSNEKLFF
TRBV3-1	.	15	TRBD1	TRBJ2-7	TGTGCCAGCAGGATGGGACAGGGGGTCGCCTACGAGCAGTACTTC	CASRMGQGVAYEQYF
TRBV28	.	16	TRBD1	TRBJ1-6	TGTGCCAGCAGTTTATTTGGGACAGGCTCTAATTCACCCCTCCACTTT	CASSLFGTGSNSPLHF
TRBV27	many	17	TRBD2	TRBJ2-1	TGTGCCAGCAGTCTCCCAGGACTAGCGGCCTTCTACAATGAGCAGTTCTTC	CASSLPGLAAFYNEQFF
TRBV28	.	13	.	TRBJ1-1	TGTGCCAGCCCTGGCCCGGCGAACACTGAAGCTTTCTTT	CASPGPANTEAFF
TRBV29-1	many	13	.	TRBJ2-5	TGCAGCGTTGAGCGGCGGAGCCAAGAGACCCAGTACTTC	CSVERRSQETQYF
TRBV29-1	many	12	TRBD2	TRBJ2-1	TGCAGCGTTGAGAGTAGCGGGAGATCCTGCTTCTTC	CSVESSGRSCFF
TRBV12-3/TRBV12-4	many	14	TRBD1	TRBJ1-5	TGTGCCAGCAGCCTAACAGGGGGCACTCAGCCCCAGCATTTT	CASSLTGGTQPQHF
TRBV3-1	few	17	.	TRBJ2-3	TGTGCCAGCAGCCAGCTCCCCCCCCAGCGCAGCACAGATACGCAGTATTTT	CASSQLPPQRSTDTQYF
TRBV12-3/TRBV12-4	.	17	.	TRBJ1-5	TGTGCCAGCAGTTTAGCAGGGGAGCACTTTAAGTATCAGCCCCAGCATTTT	CASSLAGEHFKYQPQHF
TRBV18	many	13	.	TRBJ1-2	TGTGCCAGCTCACCAAAAGAGAACTATGGCTACACCTTC	CASSPKENYGYTF
TRBV13	.	14	TRBD1	TRBJ1-3	TGTGCCAGCAGGTCCACAGGGGGTGGAAACACCATATATTTT	CASRSTGGGNTIYF